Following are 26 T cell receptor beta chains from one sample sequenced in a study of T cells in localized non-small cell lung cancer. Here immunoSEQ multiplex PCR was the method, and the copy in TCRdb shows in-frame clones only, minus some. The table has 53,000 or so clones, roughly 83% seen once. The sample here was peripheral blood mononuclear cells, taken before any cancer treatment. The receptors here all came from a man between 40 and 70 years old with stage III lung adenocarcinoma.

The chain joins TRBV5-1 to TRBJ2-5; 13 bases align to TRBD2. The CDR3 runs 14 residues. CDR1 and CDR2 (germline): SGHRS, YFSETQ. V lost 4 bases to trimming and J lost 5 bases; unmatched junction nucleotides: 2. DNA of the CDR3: TGCGCCAGCAGCGCGGGACTAGCGGGGGAGACCCAGTACTTC. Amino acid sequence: CASSAGLAGETQYF.

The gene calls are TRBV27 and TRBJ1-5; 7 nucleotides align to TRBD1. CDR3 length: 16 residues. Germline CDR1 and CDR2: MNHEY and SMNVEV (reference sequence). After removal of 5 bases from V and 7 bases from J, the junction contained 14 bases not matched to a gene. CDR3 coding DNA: TGTGCCAGCAGTGGACGACAGGGTGGGGTAGGACAGCCCCAGCATTTT. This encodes CASSGRQGGVGQPQHF.

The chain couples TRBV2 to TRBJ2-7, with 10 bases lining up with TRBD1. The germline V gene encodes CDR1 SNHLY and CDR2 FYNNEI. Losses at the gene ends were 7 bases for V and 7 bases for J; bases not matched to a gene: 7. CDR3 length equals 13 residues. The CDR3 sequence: CASTGTGAREQYF. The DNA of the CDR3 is TGTGCCAGCACCGGGACAGGGGCACGGGAGCAGTACTTC.

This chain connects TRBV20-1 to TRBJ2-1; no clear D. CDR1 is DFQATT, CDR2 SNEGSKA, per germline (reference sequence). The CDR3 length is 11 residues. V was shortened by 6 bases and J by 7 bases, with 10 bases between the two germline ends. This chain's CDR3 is CSAELENEQFF. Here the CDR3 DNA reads TGCAGTGCGGAGCTAGAAAATGAGCAGTTCTTC.

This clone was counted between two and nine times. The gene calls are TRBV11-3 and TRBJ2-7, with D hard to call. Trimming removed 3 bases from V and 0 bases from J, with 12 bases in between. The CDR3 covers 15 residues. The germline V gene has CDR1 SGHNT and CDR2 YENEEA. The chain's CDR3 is CASSLRPTSSYEQYF. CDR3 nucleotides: TGTGCCAGCAGCTTGAGGCCTACGAGCTCCTACGAGCAGTACTTC.

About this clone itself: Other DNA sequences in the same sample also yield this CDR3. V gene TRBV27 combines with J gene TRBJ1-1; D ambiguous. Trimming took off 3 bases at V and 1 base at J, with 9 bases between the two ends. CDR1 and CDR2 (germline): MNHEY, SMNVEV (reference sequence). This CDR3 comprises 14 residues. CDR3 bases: TGTGCCAGCAGTTTTCGGGCGGCGAACACTGAAGCTTTCTTT. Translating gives CASSFRAANTEAFF.

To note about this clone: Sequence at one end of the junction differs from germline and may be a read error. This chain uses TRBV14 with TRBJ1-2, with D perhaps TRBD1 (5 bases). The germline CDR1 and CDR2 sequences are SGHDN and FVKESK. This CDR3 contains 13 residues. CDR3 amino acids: CASSQEGSGQRAF. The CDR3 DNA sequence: TGTGCCAGCAGCCAAGAGGGTTCGGGGCAGAGAGCCTTC.

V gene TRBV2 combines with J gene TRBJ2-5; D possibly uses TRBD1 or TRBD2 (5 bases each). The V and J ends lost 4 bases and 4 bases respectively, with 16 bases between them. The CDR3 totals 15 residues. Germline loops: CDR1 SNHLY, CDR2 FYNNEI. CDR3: CASSADNSGGETQYF. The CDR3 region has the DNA TGTGCCAGCAGTGCAGACAATAGTGGGGGAGAGACCCAGTACTTC.

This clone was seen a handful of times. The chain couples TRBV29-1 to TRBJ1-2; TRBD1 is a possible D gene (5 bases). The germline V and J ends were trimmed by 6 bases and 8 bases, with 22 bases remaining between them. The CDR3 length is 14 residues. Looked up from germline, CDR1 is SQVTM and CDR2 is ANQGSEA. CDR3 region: CSVKIYGAVGGYTF. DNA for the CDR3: TGCAGCGTCAAAATTTACGGGGCCGTAGGCGGCTACACCTTC.

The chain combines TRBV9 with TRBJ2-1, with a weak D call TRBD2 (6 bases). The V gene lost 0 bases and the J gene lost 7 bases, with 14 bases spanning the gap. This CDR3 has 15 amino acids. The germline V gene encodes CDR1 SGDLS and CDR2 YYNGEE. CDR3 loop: CASSVGGVLGNEQFF. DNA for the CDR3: TGTGCCAGCAGCGTAGGGGGGGTCCTAGGAAATGAGCAGTTCTTC. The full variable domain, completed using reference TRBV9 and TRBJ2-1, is DSGVTQTPKHLITATGQRVTLRCSPRSGDLSVYWYQQSLDQGLQFLIQYYNGEERAKGNILERFSAQQFPDLHSELNLSSLELGDSALYFCASSVGGVLGNEQFFGPGTRLTVL.

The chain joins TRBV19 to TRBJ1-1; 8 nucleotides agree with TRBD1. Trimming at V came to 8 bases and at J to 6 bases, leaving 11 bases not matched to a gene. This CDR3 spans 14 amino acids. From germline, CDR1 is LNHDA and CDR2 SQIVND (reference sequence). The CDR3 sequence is CASSVQGGSAEAFF. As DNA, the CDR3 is TGTGCCAGTTCGGTACAGGGGGGTAGTGCTGAAGCTTTCTTT.

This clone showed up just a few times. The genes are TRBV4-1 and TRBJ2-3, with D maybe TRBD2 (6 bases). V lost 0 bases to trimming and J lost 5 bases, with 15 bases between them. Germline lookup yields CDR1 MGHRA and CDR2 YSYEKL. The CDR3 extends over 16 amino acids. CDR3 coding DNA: TGCGCCAGCAGCCAAGAAGTAGCGCGGGGAAGAGATACGCAGTATTTT. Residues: CASSQEVARGRDTQYF.

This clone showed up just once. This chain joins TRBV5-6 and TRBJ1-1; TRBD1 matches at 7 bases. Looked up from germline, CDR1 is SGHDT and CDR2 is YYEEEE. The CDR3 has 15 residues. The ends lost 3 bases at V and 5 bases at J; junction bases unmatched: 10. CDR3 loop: CASSYPRGLWTEAFF. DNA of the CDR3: TGTGCCAGCAGCTACCCAAGGGGGCTGTGGACTGAAGCTTTCTTT.

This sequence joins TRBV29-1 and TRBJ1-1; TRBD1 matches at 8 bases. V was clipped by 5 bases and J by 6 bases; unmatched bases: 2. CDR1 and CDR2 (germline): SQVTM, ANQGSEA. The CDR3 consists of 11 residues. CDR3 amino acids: CSVIQGAEAFF. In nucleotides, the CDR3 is TGCAGCGTTATACAGGGGGCTGAAGCTTTCTTT.

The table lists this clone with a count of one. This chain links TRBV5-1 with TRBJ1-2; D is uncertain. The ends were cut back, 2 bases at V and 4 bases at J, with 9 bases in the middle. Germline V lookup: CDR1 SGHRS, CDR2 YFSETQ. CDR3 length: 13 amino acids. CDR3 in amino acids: CASSFGDFYGYTF. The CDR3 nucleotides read TGCGCCAGCAGCTTTGGGGATTTCTATGGCTACACCTTC.

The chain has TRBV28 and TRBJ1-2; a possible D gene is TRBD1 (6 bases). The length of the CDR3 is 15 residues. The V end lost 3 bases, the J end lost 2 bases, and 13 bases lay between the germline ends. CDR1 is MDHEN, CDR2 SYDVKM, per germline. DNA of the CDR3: TGTGCCAGCAGTTTTCAGGGGCAGGGGAACTATGGCTACACCTTC. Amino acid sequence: CASSFQGQGNYGYTF.

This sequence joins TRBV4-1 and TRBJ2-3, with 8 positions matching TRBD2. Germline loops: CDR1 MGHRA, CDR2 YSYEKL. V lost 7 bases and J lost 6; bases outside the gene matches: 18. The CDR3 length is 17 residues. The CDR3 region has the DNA TGCGCCAGCAAGATGGAGGGCGGGGGGACCTATGTGGATACGCAGTATTTT. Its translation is CASKMEGGGTYVDTQYF.

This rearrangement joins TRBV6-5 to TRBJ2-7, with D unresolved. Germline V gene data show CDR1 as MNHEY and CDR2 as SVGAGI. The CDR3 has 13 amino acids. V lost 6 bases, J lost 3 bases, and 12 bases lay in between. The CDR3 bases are TGTGCCAGCAGCTCCCTTGGGGTCTACGAGCAGTACTTC. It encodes CASSSLGVYEQYF.

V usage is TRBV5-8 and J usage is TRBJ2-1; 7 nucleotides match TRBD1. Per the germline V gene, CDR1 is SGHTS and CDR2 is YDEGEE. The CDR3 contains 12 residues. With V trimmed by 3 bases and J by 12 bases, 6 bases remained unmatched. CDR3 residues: CASSSGQPLQFF. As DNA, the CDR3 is TGTGCCAGCAGCTCGGGACAGCCCCTGCAGTTCTTC.

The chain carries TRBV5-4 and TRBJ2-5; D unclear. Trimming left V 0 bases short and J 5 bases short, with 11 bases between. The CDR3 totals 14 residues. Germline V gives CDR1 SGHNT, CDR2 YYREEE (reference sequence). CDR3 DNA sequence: TGTGCCAGCAGCTTGGCCGGCAATGACGAGACCCAGTACTTC. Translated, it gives CASSLAGNDETQYF.

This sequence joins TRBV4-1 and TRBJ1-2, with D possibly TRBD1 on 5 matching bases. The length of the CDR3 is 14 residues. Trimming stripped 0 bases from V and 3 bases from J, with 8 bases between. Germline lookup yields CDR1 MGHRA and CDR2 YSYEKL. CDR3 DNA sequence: TGCGCCAGCAGCCAAGATCCGGGGGACTATGGCTACACCTTC. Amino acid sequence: CASSQDPGDYGYTF.

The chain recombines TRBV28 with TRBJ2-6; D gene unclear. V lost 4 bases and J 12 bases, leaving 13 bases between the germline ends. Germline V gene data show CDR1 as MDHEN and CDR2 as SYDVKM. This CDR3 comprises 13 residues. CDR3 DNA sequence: TGTGCCAGCAGTTCCCTCAATCTAGGCGTCCTGACTTTC. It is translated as CASSSLNLGVLTF.

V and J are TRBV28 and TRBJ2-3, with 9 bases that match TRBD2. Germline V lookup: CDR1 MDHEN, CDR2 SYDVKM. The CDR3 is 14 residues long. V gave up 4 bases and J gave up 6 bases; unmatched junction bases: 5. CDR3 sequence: CASSSLAGEDTQYF. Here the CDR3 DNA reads TGTGCCAGCAGTTCGTTAGCGGGAGAGGATACGCAGTATTTT.

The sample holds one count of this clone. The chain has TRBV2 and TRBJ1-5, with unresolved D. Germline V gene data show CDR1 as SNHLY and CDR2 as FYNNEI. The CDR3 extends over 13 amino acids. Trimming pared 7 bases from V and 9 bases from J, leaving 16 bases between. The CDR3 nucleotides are TGTGCCAGCATGGGAAAGAATAATTGGCCCCAGCATTTT. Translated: CASMGKNNWPQHF. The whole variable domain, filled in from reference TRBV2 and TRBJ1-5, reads EPEVTQTPSHQVTQMGQEVILRCVPISNHLYFYWYRQILGQKVEFLVSFYNNEISEKSEIFDDQFSVERPDGSNFTLKIRSTKLEDSAMYFCASMGKNNWPQHFGDGTRLSIL.

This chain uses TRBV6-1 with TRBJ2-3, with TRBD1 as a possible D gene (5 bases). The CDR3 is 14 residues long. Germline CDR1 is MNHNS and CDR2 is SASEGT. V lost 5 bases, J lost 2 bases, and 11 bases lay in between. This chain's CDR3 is CASSNSGFTDTQYF. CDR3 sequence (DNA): TGTGCCAGCAGTAACTCAGGGTTCACAGATACGCAGTATTTT.

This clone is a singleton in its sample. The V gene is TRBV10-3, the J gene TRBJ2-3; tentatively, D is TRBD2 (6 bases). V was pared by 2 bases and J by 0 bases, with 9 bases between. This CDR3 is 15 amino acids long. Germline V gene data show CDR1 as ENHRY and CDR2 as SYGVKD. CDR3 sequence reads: CAISEAGQSTDTQYF. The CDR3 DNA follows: TGTGCCATCAGTGAGGCGGGGCAAAGCACAGATACGCAGTATTTT.